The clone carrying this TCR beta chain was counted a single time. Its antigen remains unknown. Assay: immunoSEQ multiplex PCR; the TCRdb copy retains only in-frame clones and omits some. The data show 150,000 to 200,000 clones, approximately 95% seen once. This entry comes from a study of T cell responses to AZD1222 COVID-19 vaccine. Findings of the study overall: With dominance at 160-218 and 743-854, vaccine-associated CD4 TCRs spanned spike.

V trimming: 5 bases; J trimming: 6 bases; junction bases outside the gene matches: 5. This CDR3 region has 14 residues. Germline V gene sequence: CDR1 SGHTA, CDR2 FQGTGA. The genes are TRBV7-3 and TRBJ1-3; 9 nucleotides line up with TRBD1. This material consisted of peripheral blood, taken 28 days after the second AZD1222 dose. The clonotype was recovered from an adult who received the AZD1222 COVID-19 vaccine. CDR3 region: CASSTTGGENTIYF. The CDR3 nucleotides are TGTGCCAGCAGCACTACAGGGGGCGAAAACACCATATATTTT.